A selection of T cell receptor beta chains follows, all from one sample in a study of blood T cell repertoires in COVID-19. Some clones are missing from TCRdb's copy, which holds only in-frame ones; the method was immunoSEQ multiplex PCR. The sample records about 150,000 clones, roughly 87% being singletons. Sequencing was done on a sample of PBMCs or T cells enriched from blood (not recorded which). These receptors were obtained from a woman aged 40 to 49 who had been exposed to COVID-19. CDR3s include the opening cysteine and the closing phenylalanine or tryptophan. D genes are given only for firm matches. Only part of the rows carry a size: once, few, many, or a class if the clone is expanded.

>TRBV5-4|TRBJ1-2|.|.
TGTGCCAGCAGCTACCCGGGACTCAGCTATGGCTACACCTTC
CASSYPGLSYGYTF
>TRBV4-1|TRBJ2-7|TRBD1|.
TGCGCCAGCAGCCAAGAGCCGGGACAGGGATTGTACGAGCAGTACTTC
CASSQEPGQGLYEQYF
>TRBV7-9|TRBJ2-1|TRBD1|.
TGTGCCAGCAGCTTAGGACAGGGTCGATACAATGAGCAGTTCTTC
CASSLGQGRYNEQFF
>TRBV27|TRBJ1-1|.|few
TGTGCCAGCAGTTTAGGGCCCGCGAACACTGAAGCTTTCTTT
CASSLGPANTEAFF
>TRBV6-2/TRBV6-3|TRBJ2-7|.|.
TGTGCCAGCAGTTACTCGGAGGGCATTTCCTACGAGCAGTACTTC
CASSYSEGISYEQYF
>TRBV5-5|TRBJ1-2|.|once
TGTGCCAGCAGCTTGGGAGGGATGAACCTCTATGGCTACACCTTC
CASSLGGMNLYGYTF
>TRBV27|TRBJ1-2|TRBD1|.
TGTGCCAGCAAAAGACAGGGGGAGGACTATGGCTACACCTTC
CASKRQGEDYGYTF
>TRBV3-1/TRBV3-2|TRBJ2-1|TRBD2|.
TGTGCCAGCGAAGGGACTACCTACAATGAGCAGTTCTTC
CASEGTTYNEQFF
>TRBV14|TRBJ2-1|.|.
TGTGCCAGCAGCCCCTTACAGGGAGGGGATGAGCAGTTCTTC
CASSPLQGGDEQFF
>TRBV7-9|TRBJ1-1|.|.
TGTGCCAGCAGCTTAAATACCGGGACAGAAGCTTTCTTT
CASSLNTGTEAFF
>TRBV9|TRBJ2-1|.|.
TGTGCCAGCAGCGTAGTAGTAGCGGCGAGGGGTGAGCAGTTCTTC
CASSVVVAARGEQFF
>TRBV3-1/TRBV3-2|TRBJ2-1|TRBD2|.
TGTGCCAGCAGCCAAGATTGGCCTAGCGGGGTCAGCTCCTACAATGAGCAGTTCTTC
CASSQDWPSGVSSYNEQFF
>TRBV6-5|TRBJ2-7|TRBD1|.
TGTGCCAGCAGGGGGGACAGGGGCTACGAGCAGTACTTC
CASRGDRGYEQYF
>TRBV27|TRBJ1-2|TRBD1|.
TGTGCCAGCAGTTTAAACCGGGACAGGCCTAACTATGGCTACACCTTC
CASSLNRDRPNYGYTF
>TRBV9|TRBJ1-2|.|.
TGTGCCAGCAGCGTAGCAGGACATTCAAACTATGGCTACACCTTC
CASSVAGHSNYGYTF
>TRBV7-2|TRBJ1-1|.|many
TGTGCCAGCAGCAAAACAGGGCCTCTTCCCTTGAACACTGAAGCTTTCTTT
CASSKTGPLPLNTEAFF
>TRBV6-5|TRBJ1-6|.|.
TGTGCCACCGCCGACAGCTCCTATAATTCACCCCTCCACTTT
CATADSSYNSPLHF
>TRBV29-1|TRBJ1-2|TRBD1|.
TGCAGCGTGAACAGGGGTAACTATGGCTACACCTTC
CSVNRGNYGYTF
>TRBV10-1|TRBJ2-7|TRBD1|.
TGCGCCAGCAGTGAGTCTCGGGACAGGGGGACATACGAGCAGTACTTC
CASSESRDRGTYEQYF
>TRBV15|TRBJ1-5|.|once
TGTGCCACCAGCAGAGAGGGGGGGTCCAATCAGCCCCAGCATTTT
CATSREGGSNQPQHF
>TRBV28|TRBJ2-7|.|.
TGTGCCAGCAGTTTCCAGCGGCGTAGGGACGAGCAGTACTTC
CASSFQRRRDEQYF
>TRBV19|TRBJ1-3|.|.
TGTGCCAGTAAGCAGGCGGGCTCTGGAAACACCATATATTTT
CASKQAGSGNTIYF
>TRBV6-1|TRBJ2-4|TRBD1|.
TGTGCCAGCAGTGAGGTGTTTGGGACAGGGAAGGTCTTGGCCAAAAACATTCAGTACTTC
CASSEVFGTGKVLAKNIQYF
>TRBV2|TRBJ2-7|.|few
TGTGCCAGCAGTGGGCAGGGGACCTACGAGCAGTACTTC
CASSGQGTYEQYF
>TRBV2|TRBJ1-5|.|.
TGTGCCAGCAGCCGGGAAAGGGGCAATCAGCCCCAGCATTTT
CASSRERGNQPQHF
>TRBV18|TRBJ1-3|TRBD1|.
TGTGCCAGCTCACCGCCTCAGGGGGCTCGCACTGGAAACACCATATATTTT
CASSPPQGARTGNTIYF
>TRBV7-2|TRBJ1-1|TRBD1|.
TGTGCCAGCAGCTCCGGACAGGGCCGTGAAGCTTTCTTT
CASSSGQGREAFF
>TRBV4-3|TRBJ2-3|TRBD2|once
TGCGCCAGCAGCCAAGGGGCTAGCGGTCCAGATACGCAGTATTTT
CASSQGASGPDTQYF
>TRBV4-3|TRBJ1-2|TRBD1|.
TGCGCCAGCAGCCAATTGGGACAGGGAGAACTTAGTGGCTACACCTTC
CASSQLGQGELSGYTF
>TRBV9|TRBJ1-2|.|.
TGTGCCAGCAGCCCCTCCCAGGGGGGCTACACCTTC
CASSPSQGGYTF
>TRBV4-3|TRBJ2-2|.|.
TGCGCCAGCAGCCAACTTTCGGGAACCGGGGAGCTGTTTTTT
CASSQLSGTGELFF
>TRBV29-1|TRBJ1-5|TRBD1|.
TGCAGCGTTTTACAGGGGCGAGATCAGCCCCAGCATTTT
CSVLQGRDQPQHF
>TRBV11-3|TRBJ2-7|TRBD1|.
TGTGCCAGCAGCCCCCGGACAGGGGGCTCCTACGAGCAGTACTTC
CASSPRTGGSYEQYF
>TRBV3-1/TRBV3-2|TRBJ2-5|.|.
TGTGCCAGCAGCCTAGTCAGGGGAGAGACCCAGTACTTC
CASSLVRGETQYF
>TRBV28|TRBJ1-1|.|.
TGTGCCAGCAGGCCGGGACTCACGAACACTGAAGCTTTCTTT
CASRPGLTNTEAFF
>TRBV2|TRBJ1-4|TRBD1|once
TGTGCCAGCAGTCCTGACAGGGGGCCTAATGAAAAACTGTTTTTT
CASSPDRGPNEKLFF
>TRBV2|TRBJ1-5|.|.
TGTGCCAGCAGTGAGAGAGGGCTTTATCAGCCCCAGCATTTT
CASSERGLYQPQHF
>TRBV5-4|TRBJ2-3|.|once
TGTGCCAGCAGCTTTACTAGTCTATCTGATACGCAGTATTTT
CASSFTSLSDTQYF
>TRBV14|TRBJ2-2|TRBD2|.
TGTGCCAGCAGCCAGAGACTAGCAAGTGAAACCGGGGAGCTGTTTTTT
CASSQRLASETGELFF
>TRBV12-5|TRBJ1-6|.|.
TGTGCTAGTGGTTTGGCACCCCAGGGGTTAAGCTCCTATAATTCACCCCTCCACTTT
CASGLAPQGLSSYNSPLHF
>TRBV6-4|TRBJ2-1|TRBD2|.
TGTGCCAGCAGTGCTGGCGGGGGGCACTTCAATGAGCAGTTCTTC
CASSAGGGHFNEQFF